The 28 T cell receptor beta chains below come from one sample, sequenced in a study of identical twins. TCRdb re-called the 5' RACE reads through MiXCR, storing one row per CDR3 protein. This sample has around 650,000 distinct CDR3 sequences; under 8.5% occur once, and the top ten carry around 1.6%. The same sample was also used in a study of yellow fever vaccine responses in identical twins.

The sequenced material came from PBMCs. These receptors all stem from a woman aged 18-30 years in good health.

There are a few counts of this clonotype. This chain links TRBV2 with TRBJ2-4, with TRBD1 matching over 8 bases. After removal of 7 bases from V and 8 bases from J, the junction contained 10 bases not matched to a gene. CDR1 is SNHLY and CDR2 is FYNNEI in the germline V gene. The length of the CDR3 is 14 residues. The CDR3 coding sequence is TGTGCCAGCACCCCAGACGGACAGGGACACATTCAGTACTTC. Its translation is CASTPDGQGHIQYF.

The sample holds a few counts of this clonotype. The CDR3 loop reads CASTEAPSSGNTIYF. The CDR3 nucleotides are TGTGCCAGCACCGAGGCCCCGTCGTCTGGAAACACCATATATTTT. This chain uses TRBV9 with TRBJ1-3; no firm D call. From germline, CDR1 is SGDLS and CDR2 YYNGEE. Trimming shortened V by 6 bases and J by 1 base, and 14 bases separated the two germline ends. CDR3 length: 15 amino acids.

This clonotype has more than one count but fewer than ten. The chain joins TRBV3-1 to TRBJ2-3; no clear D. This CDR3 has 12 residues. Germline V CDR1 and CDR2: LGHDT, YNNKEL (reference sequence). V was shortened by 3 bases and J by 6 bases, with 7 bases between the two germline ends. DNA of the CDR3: TGTGCCAGCAGCCACCCCGGGGATACGCAGTATTTT. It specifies CASSHPGDTQYF.

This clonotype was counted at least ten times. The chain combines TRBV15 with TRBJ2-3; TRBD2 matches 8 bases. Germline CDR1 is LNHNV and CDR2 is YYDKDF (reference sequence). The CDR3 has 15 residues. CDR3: CATQMGSGIADTQYF. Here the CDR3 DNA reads TGTGCGACCCAAATGGGTAGCGGGATAGCAGATACGCAGTATTTT.

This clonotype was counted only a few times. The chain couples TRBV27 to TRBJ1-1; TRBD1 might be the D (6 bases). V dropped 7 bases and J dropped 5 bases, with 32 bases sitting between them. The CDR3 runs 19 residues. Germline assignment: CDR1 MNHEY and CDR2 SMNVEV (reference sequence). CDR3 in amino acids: CASNLRYTGNKFTGTEAFF. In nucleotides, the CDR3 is TGTGCCAGCAACCTGAGGTACACAGGGAATAAGTTCACCGGGACTGAAGCTTTCTTT.

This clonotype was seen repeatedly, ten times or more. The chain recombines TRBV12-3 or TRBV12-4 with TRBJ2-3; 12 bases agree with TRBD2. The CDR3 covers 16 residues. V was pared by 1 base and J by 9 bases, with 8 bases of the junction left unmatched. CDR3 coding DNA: TGTGCCAGCAGTTTAGGGACTAGCGGGAATAGGGGGACGCAGTATTTT. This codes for CASSLGTSGNRGTQYF.

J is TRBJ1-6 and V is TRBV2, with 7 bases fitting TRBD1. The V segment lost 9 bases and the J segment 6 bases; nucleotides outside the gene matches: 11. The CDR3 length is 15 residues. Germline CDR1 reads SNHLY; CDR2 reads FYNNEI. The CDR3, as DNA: TGTGCCAGGCAGGCGGAGGGGGCACCTAATTCACCCCTCCACTTT. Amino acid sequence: CARQAEGAPNSPLHF.

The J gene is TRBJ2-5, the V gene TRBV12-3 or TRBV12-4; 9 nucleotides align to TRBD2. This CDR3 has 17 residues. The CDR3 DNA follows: TGTACCTGCAGTCTAGGACTTGGCGGGGGGGCGATGGAGACCCAGTACTTC. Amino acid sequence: CTCSLGLGGGAMETQYF.

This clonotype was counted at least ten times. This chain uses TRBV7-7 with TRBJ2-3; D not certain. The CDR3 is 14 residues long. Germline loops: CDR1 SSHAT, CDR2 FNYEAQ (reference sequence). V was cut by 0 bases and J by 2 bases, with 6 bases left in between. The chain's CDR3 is CASSLAQDTDTQYF. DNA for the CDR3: TGTGCCAGCAGCTTAGCCCAGGACACAGATACGCAGTATTTT.

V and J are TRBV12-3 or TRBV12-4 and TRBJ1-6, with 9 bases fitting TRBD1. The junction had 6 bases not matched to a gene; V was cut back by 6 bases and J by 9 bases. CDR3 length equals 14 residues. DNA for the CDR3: TGTGCCAGCAGCGATGGACAGGGGACTTCACCCCTCCACTTT. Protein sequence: CASSDGQGTSPLHF.

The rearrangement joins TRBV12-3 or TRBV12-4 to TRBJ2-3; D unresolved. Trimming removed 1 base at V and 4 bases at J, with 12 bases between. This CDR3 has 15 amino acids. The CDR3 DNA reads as TGTGCCAGCAGTTTAGGCCTAATGAACCCAGATACGCAGTATTTT. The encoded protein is CASSLGLMNPDTQYF.

The CDR3 DNA follows: TGCGCCAGCAGCTTCAGCCAGGGAACAGATACGCAGTATTTT. Its translation is CASSFSQGTDTQYF. The chain couples TRBV5-1 to TRBJ2-3, with D possibly matching TRBD1 (5 bases). Germline V gives CDR1 SGHRS, CDR2 YFSETQ. Deletions cut 2 bases from V and 3 bases from J, with 10 bases between. The CDR3 totals 14 residues.

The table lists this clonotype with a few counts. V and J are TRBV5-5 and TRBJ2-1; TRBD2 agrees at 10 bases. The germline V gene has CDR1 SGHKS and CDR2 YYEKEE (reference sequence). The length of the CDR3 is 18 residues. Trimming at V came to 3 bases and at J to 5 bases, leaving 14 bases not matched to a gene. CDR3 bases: TGTGCCAGCAGCTACCTAGCGGGAGTGGGTTGGGCCCACAATGAGCAGTTCTTC. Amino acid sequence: CASSYLAGVGWAHNEQFF.

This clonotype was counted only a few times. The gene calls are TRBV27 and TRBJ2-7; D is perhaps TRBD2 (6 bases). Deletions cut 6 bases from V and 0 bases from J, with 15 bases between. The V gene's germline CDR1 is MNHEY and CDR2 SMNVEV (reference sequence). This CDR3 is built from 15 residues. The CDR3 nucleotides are TGTGCCAGCAGGCCCAGCGGGTCGGTCTCCTACGAGCAGTACTTC. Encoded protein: CASRPSGSVSYEQYF.

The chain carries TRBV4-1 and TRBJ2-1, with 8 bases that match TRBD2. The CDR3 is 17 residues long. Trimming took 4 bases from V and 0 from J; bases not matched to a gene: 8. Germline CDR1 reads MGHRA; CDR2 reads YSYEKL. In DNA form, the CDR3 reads TGCGCCAGCAGCCCGCGGACTAGCCTCAGCTCCTACAATGAGCAGTTCTTC. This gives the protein CASSPRTSLSSYNEQFF.

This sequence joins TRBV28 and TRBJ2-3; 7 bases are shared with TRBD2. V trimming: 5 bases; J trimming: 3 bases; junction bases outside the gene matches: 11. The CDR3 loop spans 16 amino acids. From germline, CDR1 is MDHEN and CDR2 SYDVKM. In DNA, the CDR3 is TGTGCCAGCAGTCGAGGGAGGGTCATTATGACAGATACGCAGTATTTT. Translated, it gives CASSRGRVIMTDTQYF.

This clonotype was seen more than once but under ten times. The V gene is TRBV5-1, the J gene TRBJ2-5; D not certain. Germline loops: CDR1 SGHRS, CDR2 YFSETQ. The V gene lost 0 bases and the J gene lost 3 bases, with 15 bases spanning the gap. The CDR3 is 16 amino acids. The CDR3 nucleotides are TGCGCCAGCAGCTTGGTCCAAACTACCAGCAAAGAGACCCAGTACTTC. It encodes CASSLVQTTSKETQYF.

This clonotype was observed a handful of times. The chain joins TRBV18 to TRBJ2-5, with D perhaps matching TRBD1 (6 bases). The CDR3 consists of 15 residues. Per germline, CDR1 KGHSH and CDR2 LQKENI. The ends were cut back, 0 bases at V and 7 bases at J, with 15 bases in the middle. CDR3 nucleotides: TGTGCCAGCTCACCACCTGTGCAGGGGTCGGGGACCCAGTACTTC. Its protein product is CASSPPVQGSGTQYF.

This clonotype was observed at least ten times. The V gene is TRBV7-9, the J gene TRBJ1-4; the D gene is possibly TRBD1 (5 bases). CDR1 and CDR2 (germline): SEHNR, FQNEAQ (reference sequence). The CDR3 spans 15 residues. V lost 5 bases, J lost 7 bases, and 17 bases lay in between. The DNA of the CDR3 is TGTGCCAGCAGCGCCCAGGGCTCGAGTGCTGAAAAACTGTTTTTT. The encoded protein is CASSAQGSSAEKLFF.

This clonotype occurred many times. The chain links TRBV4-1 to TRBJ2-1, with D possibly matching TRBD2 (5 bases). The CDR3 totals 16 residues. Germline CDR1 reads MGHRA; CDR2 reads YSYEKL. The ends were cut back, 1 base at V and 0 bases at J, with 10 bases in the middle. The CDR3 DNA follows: TGCGCCAGCAGCCAAGGGAGGCCGAGCTCCTACAATGAGCAGTTCTTC. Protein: CASSQGRPSSYNEQFF.

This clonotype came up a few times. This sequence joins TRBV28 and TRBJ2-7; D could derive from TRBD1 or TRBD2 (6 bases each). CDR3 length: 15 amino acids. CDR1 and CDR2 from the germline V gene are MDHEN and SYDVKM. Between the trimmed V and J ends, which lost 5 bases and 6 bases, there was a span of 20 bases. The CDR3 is CASSARGGGALEQYF. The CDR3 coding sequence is TGTGCCAGCAGTGCCCGAGGGGGAGGAGCTCTCGAGCAGTACTTC.

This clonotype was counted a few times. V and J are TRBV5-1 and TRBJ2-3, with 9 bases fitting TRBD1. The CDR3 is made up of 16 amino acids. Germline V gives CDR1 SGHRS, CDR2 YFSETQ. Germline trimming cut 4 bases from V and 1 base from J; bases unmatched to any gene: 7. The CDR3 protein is CASSPKTGGGTDTQYF. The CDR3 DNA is TGCGCCAGCAGCCCAAAGACAGGGGGAGGCACAGATACGCAGTATTTT.

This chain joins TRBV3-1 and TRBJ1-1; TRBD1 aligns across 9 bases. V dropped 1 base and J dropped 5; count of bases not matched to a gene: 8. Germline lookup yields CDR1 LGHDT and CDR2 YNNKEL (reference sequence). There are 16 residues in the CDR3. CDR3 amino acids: CASSQGTGAVGTEAFF. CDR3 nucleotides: TGTGCCAGCAGCCAAGGGACAGGGGCGGTTGGAACTGAAGCTTTCTTT.

The CDR3: CASSRFSGGPNNEQFF. Here the CDR3 DNA reads TGTGCCAGCAGTCGCTTTAGCGGGGGGCCTAACAATGAGCAGTTCTTC. The rearrangement links TRBV14 to TRBJ2-1; 10 bases match TRBD2. Trimming cost V 6 bases and J 5 bases; bases outside gene matches: 10. Germline CDR1 and CDR2: SGHDN and FVKESK. The CDR3 loop spans 16 amino acids.

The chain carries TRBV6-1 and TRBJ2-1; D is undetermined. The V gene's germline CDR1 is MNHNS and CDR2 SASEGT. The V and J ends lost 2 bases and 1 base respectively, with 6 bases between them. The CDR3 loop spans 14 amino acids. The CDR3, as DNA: TGTGCCAGCAGTGAAAAAGGGTCCTACAATGAGCAGTTCTTC. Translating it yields CASSEKGSYNEQFF.

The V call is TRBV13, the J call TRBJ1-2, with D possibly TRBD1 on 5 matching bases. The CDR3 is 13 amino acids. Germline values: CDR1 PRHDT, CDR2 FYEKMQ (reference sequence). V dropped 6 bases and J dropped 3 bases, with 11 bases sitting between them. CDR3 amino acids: CASSTGAYYGYTF. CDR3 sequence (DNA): TGTGCCAGCAGTACCGGGGCCTACTATGGCTACACCTTC.

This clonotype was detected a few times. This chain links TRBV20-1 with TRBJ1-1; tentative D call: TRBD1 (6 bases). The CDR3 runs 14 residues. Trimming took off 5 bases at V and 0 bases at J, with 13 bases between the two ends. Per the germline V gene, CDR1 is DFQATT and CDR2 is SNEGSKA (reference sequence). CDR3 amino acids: CSAPPRDMNTEAFF. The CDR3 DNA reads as TGCAGTGCTCCGCCCAGGGACATGAACACTGAAGCTTTCTTT.

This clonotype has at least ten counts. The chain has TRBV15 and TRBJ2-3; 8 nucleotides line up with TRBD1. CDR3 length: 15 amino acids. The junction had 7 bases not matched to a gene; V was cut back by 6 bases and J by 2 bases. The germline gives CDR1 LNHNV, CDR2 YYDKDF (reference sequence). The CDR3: CATRPGGADTDTQYF. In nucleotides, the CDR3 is TGTGCCACCAGACCAGGGGGCGCGGACACAGATACGCAGTATTTT.